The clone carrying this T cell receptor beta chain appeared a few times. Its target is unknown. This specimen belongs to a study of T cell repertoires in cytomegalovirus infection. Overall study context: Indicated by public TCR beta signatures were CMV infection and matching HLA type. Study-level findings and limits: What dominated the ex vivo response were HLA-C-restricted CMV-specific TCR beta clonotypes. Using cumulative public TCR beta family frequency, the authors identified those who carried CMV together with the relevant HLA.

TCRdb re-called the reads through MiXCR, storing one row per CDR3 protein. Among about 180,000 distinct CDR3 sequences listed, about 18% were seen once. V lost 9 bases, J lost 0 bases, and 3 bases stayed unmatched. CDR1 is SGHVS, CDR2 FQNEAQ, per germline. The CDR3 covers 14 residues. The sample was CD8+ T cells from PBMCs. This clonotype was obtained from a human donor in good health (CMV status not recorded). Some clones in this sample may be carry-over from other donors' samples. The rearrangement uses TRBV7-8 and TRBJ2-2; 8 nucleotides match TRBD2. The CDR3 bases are TGTGCCAGTGCACTAGCGGCGAACACCGGGGAGCTGTTTTTT. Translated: CASALAANTGELFF.